These 5 T cell receptor beta chains were sequenced from one sample in a study of kidney transplant recipient with SARS-CoV-2 infection. From the reads, TCRdb called clonotypes with MiXCR, one entry per CDR3 protein. The table includes about 240,000 distinct CDR3 sequences, more than 25% detected once. The specimen was a blood sample, collected at baseline and between days 110 and 120 from a kidney transplant recipient. The source is a male patient aged 30 to 39 who had COVID-19 and was a kidney transplant recipient. Some of these T cells may belong to the graft donor.

The table lists this clonotype with many counts. The CDR3 region is CASSATGTGSPLHF. The CDR3 DNA follows: TGTGCCAGCAGTGCGACAGGGACCGGATCACCCCTCCACTTT. This chain connects TRBV6-6 to TRBJ1-6; 7 bases are a match to TRBD1. CDR1 and CDR2 from the germline V gene are MNHNY and SVGAGI (reference sequence). V was clipped by 5 bases and J by 10 bases; unmatched bases: 8. There are 14 residues in the CDR3.

This clonotype came up many times. The rearrangement links TRBV20-1 to TRBJ2-1; 9 positions match TRBD2. Germline lookup yields CDR1 DFQATT and CDR2 SNEGSKA (reference sequence). Trimming at V came to 5 bases and at J to 4 bases, leaving 6 bases not matched to a gene. The CDR3 runs 14 residues. The CDR3: CSAVSGSGYNEQFF. CDR3 bases: TGCAGTGCTGTTAGCGGGAGTGGTTACAATGAGCAGTTCTTC.

On this clonotype itself: Since a much larger clone is just one base distant, this may be a read error. V and J are TRBV11-3 and TRBJ2-5, with D perhaps TRBD1 (6 bases). Germline V CDR1 and CDR2: SGHNT, YENEEA. This CDR3 region has 15 residues. CDR3 in DNA: TGTGCCAGCAGCCAGGATGGGGGCGAGCAAGATACCCAGTACTTC. This codes for CASSQDGGEQDTQYF. Full variable domain (remainder filled in from reference TRBV11-3 and TRBJ2-5): EAGVVQSPRYKIIEKKQPVAFWCNPISGHNTLYWYLQNLGQGPELLIRYENEEAVDDSQLPKDRFSAERLKGVDSTLKIQPAELGDSAVYLCASSQDGGEQDTQYFGPGTRLLVL.

The table lists this clonotype with many counts. The chain carries TRBV10-3 and TRBJ1-6; D is unclear. This CDR3 contains 16 residues. V dropped 6 bases and J dropped 0 bases, with 12 bases sitting between them. The V gene's germline CDR1 is ENHRY and CDR2 SYGVKD. The CDR3 reads CAIRASLSSYNSPLHF. The CDR3 nucleotides read TGTGCCATCAGAGCCAGCCTGAGCTCCTATAATTCACCCCTCCACTTT.

Many counts were recorded for this clonotype. The rearrangement links TRBV11-2 to TRBJ2-1; possibly TRBD2 for D (7 bases). This CDR3 contains 14 residues. The germline V gene encodes CDR1 SGHAT and CDR2 FQNNGV. Trimming removed 3 bases at V and 9 bases at J, with 15 bases between. This chain's CDR3 is CASSFTGGPSEQFF. CDR3 nucleotides: TGTGCCAGCAGCTTTACGGGGGGCCCTAGTGAGCAGTTCTTC. Drawing the rest from reference TRBV11-2 and TRBJ2-1, the complete variable domain is EAGVAQSPRYKIIEKRQSVAFWCNPISGHATLYWYQQILGQGPKLLIQFQNNGVVDDSQLPKDRFSAERLKGVDSTLKIQPAKLEDSAVYLCASSFTGGPSEQFFGPGTRLTVL.